This TCR beta chain was profiled in a study of control samples from healthy donors and cancer patients. The CDR3 is made up of 15 amino acids. Trimming shortened V by 1 base and J by 6 bases, and 16 bases separated the two germline ends. Germline V gene sequence: CDR1 LNHDA, CDR2 SQIVND (reference sequence). In this sample, this clone turned up once. The data were produced by immunoSEQ multiplex PCR, yet TCRdb's version contains in-frame clones alone and is incomplete. The table records roughly 120,000 clones, more than 70% of them present only once. This TCR was sampled from a man aged 45-60 years in good health. The gene calls are TRBV19 and TRBJ2-7, with D possibly being TRBD2 (6 bases). The sample comprised blood. CDR3 coding DNA: TGTGCCAGTAGTATAGTTCAGGGCGGGGAGGTCGAGCAGTACTTC. Translated: CASSIVQGGEVEQYF.